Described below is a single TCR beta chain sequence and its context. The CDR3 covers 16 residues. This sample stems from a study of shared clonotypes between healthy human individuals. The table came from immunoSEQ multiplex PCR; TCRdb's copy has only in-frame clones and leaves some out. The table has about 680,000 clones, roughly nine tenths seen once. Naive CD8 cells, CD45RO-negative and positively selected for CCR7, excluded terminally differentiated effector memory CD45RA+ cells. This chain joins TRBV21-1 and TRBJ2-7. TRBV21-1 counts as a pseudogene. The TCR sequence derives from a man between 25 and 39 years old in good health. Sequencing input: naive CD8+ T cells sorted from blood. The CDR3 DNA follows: TGTGCCAGCAGCAAAAGGCCGGGACGGAGCTCCTACGAGCAGTACTTC. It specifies CASSKRPGRSSYEQYF.